One T cell receptor beta chain is described in this entry. Its target is not known. The sample comes from a study of tumor and adjacent non-tumor tissue in lung cancer. Whole-study findings and limits: Normal lung showed higher cumulative top 100 clone frequency than tumor.

No cell sorting was done before RNA was extracted from the tissue. Looked up from germline, CDR1 is SQVTM and CDR2 is ANQGSEA. V gave up 0 bases and J gave up 3 bases, with 15 bases separating them. The CDR3 covers 16 residues. TCRbeta libraries were built with three rounds of nested PCR, modified from ARM-PCR. In TCRdb, the multiplex PCR reads were re-called with MiXCR into one record per CDR3 protein. This sample carries about 80,000 distinct CDR3 sequences, around 80% of them seen once, and the ten largest clones take about 14%. What was sequenced was lung tumor tissue. The TCR sequence derives from a woman aged 50 to 65 with non-small cell lung cancer. J is TRBJ1-3 and V is TRBV29-1, with D possibly matching TRBD1 (5 bases). The CDR3 DNA is TGCAGCGTTGAAGACTTAGGGGAGCCTCATGGAAACACCATATATTTT. It translates to CSVEDLGEPHGNTIYF.